One and the same sample provided the 13 T cell receptor beta chains below, sequenced in a study of radiotherapy plus CTLA-4 blockade in lung cancer. The protocol was immunoSEQ multiplex PCR, while the TCRdb copy is restricted to in-frame clones and leaves out a portion. The sample has 26,000 or so clones; around 80% are singletons. This specimen consisted of peripheral blood, obtained from a patient treated with radiotherapy plus ipilimumab. These receptors were obtained from a human donor with non-small cell lung cancer that progressed on radiotherapy plus ipilimumab.

The genes are TRBV28 and TRBJ1-2, with D unclear. Trimming took off 3 bases at V and 6 bases at J, with 11 bases between the two ends. The CDR3 extends over 13 amino acids. Germline CDR1 and CDR2: MDHEN and SYDVKM. The CDR3 spells CASSFVVPHGYTF. The DNA of the CDR3 is TGTGCCAGCAGTTTCGTGGTTCCGCATGGCTACACCTTC.

In this sample, this clone turned up once. The junction and the germline gene differ at one end; a read error may be behind it. The J gene is TRBJ1-1, the V gene TRBV5-1; D uncertain. CDR1 and CDR2 (germline): SGHRS, YFSETQ. The length of the CDR3 is 13 residues. The CDR3 nucleotides are TGCACCAGCAGCTTGCAAGGGAACACTGAAGCTTTCTTT. Protein: CTSSLQGNTEAFF.

A few counts support this clone. The rearrangement links TRBV28 to TRBJ2-5; TRBD2 might be the D (7 bases). CDR1 is MDHEN, CDR2 SYDVKM, per germline. The CDR3 runs to 13 residues. With 4 bases removed from V and 4 bases from J, the gap between germline ends came to 10 bases. The CDR3 is CASSSGGGETQYF. The DNA of the CDR3 is TGTGCCAGCAGTTCGGGGGGCGGAGAGACCCAGTACTTC. Full variable domain (rest looked up from reference TRBV28 and TRBJ2-5): DVKVTQSSRYLVKRTGEKVFLECVQDMDHENMFWYRQDPGLGLRLIYFSYDVKMKEKGDIPEGYSVSREKKERFSLILESASTNQTSMYLCASSSGGGETQYFGPGTRLLVL.

This chain links TRBV7-2 with TRBJ2-4, with D unclear. V lost 0 bases and J lost 9, with 3 bases in between. This CDR3 has 11 residues. CDR1 is SGHTA and CDR2 is FQGNSA in the germline V gene. CDR3: CASSLAVIQYF. CDR3 sequence (DNA): TGTGCCAGCAGCTTAGCGGTCATTCAGTACTTC. The whole variable domain, remainder taken from reference TRBV7-2 and TRBJ2-4, is GAGVSQSPSNKVTEKGKDVELRCDPISGHTALYWYRQSLGQGLEFLIYFQGNSAPDKSGLPSDRFSAERTGGSVSTLTIQRTQQEDSAVYLCASSLAVIQYFGAGTRLSVL.

This rearrangement joins TRBV5-8 to TRBJ2-3, with 10 positions matching TRBD2. In germline, CDR1 is SGHTS, CDR2 YDEGEE. V gave up 1 base and J gave up 4 bases; unmatched junction bases: 6. The CDR3 is made up of 16 amino acids. CDR3 loop: CASSLSLAGAADTQYF. In DNA form, the CDR3 reads TGTGCCAGCAGCTTGTCCCTAGCGGGAGCCGCAGATACGCAGTATTTT.

The chain employs TRBV18 and TRBJ2-2; D call uncertain. V was clipped by 4 bases and J by 3 bases, with 6 bases between them. Germline values: CDR1 KGHSH, CDR2 LQKENI. The CDR3 contains 13 residues. The CDR3 protein is CASSLRDTGELFF. The CDR3 DNA sequence: TGTGCCAGCTCACTCCGGGACACCGGGGAGCTGTTTTTT.

This chain connects TRBV29-1 to TRBJ2-3; 9 nucleotides line up with TRBD2. The CDR3 is 15 amino acids. The junction had 6 bases not matched to a gene; V was cut back by 1 base and J by 4 bases. CDR1 is SQVTM, CDR2 ANQGSEA, per germline. In nucleotides, the CDR3 is TGCAGCGTTGAAGTGGCGGGGGGGCCGGCAGATACGCAGTATTTT. Translation gives CSVEVAGGPADTQYF.

V gene TRBV6-5 combines with J gene TRBJ2-1, with D tentatively TRBD1 or TRBD2 (6 bases each). V lost 5 bases, J lost 7 bases, and 18 bases lay in between. The CDR3 spans 15 residues. The germline V gene encodes CDR1 MNHEY and CDR2 SVGAGI. CDR3 region: CASSPRFGGMNEQFF. The CDR3 DNA is TGTGCCAGCAGTCCGCGTTTCGGGGGCATGAATGAGCAGTTCTTC.

This clone was counted a few times. The chain has TRBV7-2 and TRBJ1-6; D not resolved. CDR1 is SGHTA, CDR2 FQGNSA, per germline. The CDR3 totals 13 residues. V lost 6 bases, J lost 3 bases, and 6 bases lay in between. CDR3 in DNA: TGTGCCAGCAGTACCAGCTATAATTCACCCCTCCACTTT. Translated: CASSTSYNSPLHF.

This chain joins TRBV4-1 and TRBJ1-1, with TRBD1 identical over 8 bases. The V gene end was trimmed by 0 bases and the J gene end by 3 bases; junction bases not matched to a gene: 3. CDR3 length equals 15 residues. Germline V lookup: CDR1 MGHRA, CDR2 YSYEKL. The CDR3 is CASSQEQGADTEAFF. In DNA, the CDR3 is TGCGCCAGCAGCCAAGAGCAGGGGGCGGACACTGAAGCTTTCTTT.

This chain links TRBV19 with TRBJ2-2; TRBD2 matches 12 bases. V shed 1 base and J 4 bases; nucleotides not matched to a gene: 7. Germline V lookup: CDR1 LNHDA, CDR2 SQIVND (reference sequence). This CDR3 region has 18 residues. CDR3 loop: CASSIGLAGVLGTGELFF. CDR3 DNA sequence: TGTGCCAGTAGTATAGGACTAGCGGGGGTTTTGGGCACCGGGGAGCTGTTTTTT.

The J gene is TRBJ2-2, the V gene TRBV4-3; 7 bases are a match to TRBD1. After removal of 4 bases from V and 4 bases from J, the junction contained 0 bases not matched to a gene. The CDR3 covers 13 residues. Germline V gives CDR1 LGHNA, CDR2 YSLEER. CDR3 sequence: CASSRQGTGELFF. DNA for the CDR3: TGCGCCAGCAGCCGACAGGGCACCGGGGAGCTGTTTTTT.

This chain uses TRBV7-3 with TRBJ1-3; D is ambiguous. The CDR3 runs to 15 residues. V was trimmed by 3 bases and J by 1 base, leaving 10 bases between them. The V gene's germline CDR1 is SGHTA and CDR2 FQGTGA. The CDR3, as DNA: TGTGCCAGCAGCTTTGAGGCATCGTCTGGAAACACCATATATTTT. Its protein product is CASSFEASSGNTIYF.